This T cell receptor (beta chain) was documented in a study of cytomegalovirus exposure and HLA in healthy donors. Overall study results and limits: In most subjects, TCR beta sequences reportedly gave accurate predictions of HLA-A and HLA-B alleles. By HLA locus, TCR association rates varied in a later analysis, with DRB1 showing the most and HLA-C the fewest.

In regard to this clone: The antigen remains undetermined.

Primers: 60 Vbeta forward and 13 Jbeta reverse. Original processing notes: Approximately 72 million unique TCR beta chains, roughly 11 million of them shared, were counted by a later analysis. Data came from immunoSEQ multiplex PCR; TCRdb stores just in-frame clones and leaves some out. D and trimming were read from the DNA, whereas the V and J calls and clone size are those reported in that table. The repertoire includes 120,000 or so clones, less than 85% of them detected once, and 1% sits in the top ten. What was sequenced was PBMCs. The TCR comes from a man in his forties in good health and CMV-seronegative.

The CDR3 sequence is CASSLGSLAGRDEQFF. Written as DNA, the CDR3 is TGCGCCAGCAGCTTGGGGTCTCTAGCGGGGAGGGATGAGCAGTTCTTC. The chain employs TRBV5-1 and TRBJ2-1, with 9 positions matching TRBD2. The germline CDR1 and CDR2 sequences are SGHRS and YFSETQ. With 0 bases clipped from V and 8 bases from J, the junction kept 9 bases outside the gene matches. This CDR3 has 16 residues.